The 21 T cell receptor beta chains in this list originate from one sample, sequenced in a study of cytomegalovirus exposure and HLA in healthy donors. The study ran its PCR with 60 Vbeta and 13 Jbeta primers. TCRdb's copy holds only in-frame clones and misses some; the assay was immunoSEQ multiplex PCR. This table has about 120,000 clones, over 6.5% appearing once. The sequenced sample consisted of PBMCs. These receptors originate from a woman in her 40s in good health and CMV-seropositive.

This clone was counted between two and nine times. The chain is built from TRBV6-5 and TRBJ1-1; the D gene is possibly TRBD1 (6 bases). Germline CDR1 MNHEY, CDR2 SVGAGI. Trimming removed 2 bases from V and 4 bases from J, with 8 bases in between. The length of the CDR3 is 13 residues. CDR3 sequence: CASSYAGATEAFF. The DNA of the CDR3 is TGTGCCAGCAGTTACGCAGGGGCCACTGAAGCTTTCTTT.

The rearrangement joins TRBV6-5 to TRBJ1-2; D is ambiguous. This CDR3 has 12 residues. Germline V gene lookup returns CDR1 MNHEY and CDR2 SVGAGI. Trimming took 6 bases from V and 0 from J, leaving 5 bases between them. Here the CDR3 reads CASRGSNYGYTF. The CDR3 DNA follows: TGTGCCAGCAGGGGCTCTAACTATGGCTACACCTTC.

The gene calls are TRBV5-4 and TRBJ1-1; 10 positions agree with TRBD1. V shed 3 bases, J shed 0 bases, and the junction held 8 bases outside the gene matches. The CDR3 runs to 17 residues. Per the germline V gene, CDR1 is SGHNT and CDR2 is YYREEE (reference sequence). CDR3 sequence (DNA): TGTGCCAGCAGCTCCGGGACAGGGGCGAGAATGAACACTGAAGCTTTCTTT. Its translation: CASSSGTGARMNTEAFF.

A few counts support this clone. This sequence joins TRBV7-9 and TRBJ2-7; D is unclear. CDR3 length equals 14 residues. The germline CDR1 and CDR2 sequences are SEHNR and FQNEAQ (reference sequence). The ends were cut back, 2 bases at V and 1 base at J, with 9 bases in the middle. For the CDR3, the DNA is TGTGCCAGCAGCTTATCCGTCGTTTCCTACGAGCAGTACTTC. It yields the protein CASSLSVVSYEQYF.

This chain joins TRBV5-6 and TRBJ1-2; D might be TRBD1 (5 bases). The length of the CDR3 is 13 residues. V was trimmed by 0 bases and J by 5 bases, leaving 8 bases between them. Germline V lookup: CDR1 SGHDT, CDR2 YYEEEE. CDR3 in DNA: TGTGCCAGCAGCTTGGGACAGAGATATGGCTACACCTTC. Translated: CASSLGQRYGYTF.

The CDR3, as DNA: TGTGCCAGCAGTGCCCCCTCGACGGGTGAAGCTTTCTTT. It encodes CASSAPSTGEAFF. V usage is TRBV2 and J usage is TRBJ1-1; unclear D gene. Germline CDR1 SNHLY, CDR2 FYNNEI. CDR3 size: 13 residues. Trimming took 4 bases from V and 7 from J, leaving 13 bases between them. The variable domain in full, with the rest retrieved from reference TRBV2 and TRBJ1-1, is EPEVTQTPSHQVTQMGQEVILRCVPISNHLYFYWYRQILGQKVEFLVSFYNNEISEKSEIFDDQFSVERPDGSNFTLKIRSTKLEDSAMYFCASSAPSTGEAFFGQGTRLTVV.

The J gene is TRBJ2-5, the V gene TRBV10-3; the match to TRBD1 covers 8 bases. The CDR3 is 18 amino acids. Trimming took 3 bases from V and 5 from J; bases not matched to a gene: 17. Germline lookup yields CDR1 ENHRY and CDR2 SYGVKD. As DNA, the CDR3 is TGTGCCATCAGTGACCAACCACAGGGCAGGGGGCGGACGGAGACCCAGTACTTC. This encodes CAISDQPQGRGRTETQYF.

The rearrangement links TRBV10-3 to TRBJ1-5; tentatively, D is TRBD1 (5 bases). This CDR3 spans 12 amino acids. V gave up 3 bases and J gave up 9 bases, with 9 bases separating them. CDR1 ENHRY and CDR2 SYGVKD come from the germline V gene. CDR3 sequence reads: CAISEQDGPQHF. The CDR3 DNA reads as TGTGCCATCAGTGAACAGGACGGGCCCCAGCATTTT.

This clone turned up a few times. The V gene is TRBV30, the J gene TRBJ1-6, with TRBD1 matching 7 bases. Germline CDR1 reads GTSNPN; CDR2 reads SVGIG (reference sequence). V was clipped by 2 bases and J by 12 bases; unmatched bases: 10. The CDR3 length is 14 residues. The CDR3 here is CAWSLSTGKLPLHF. DNA for the CDR3: TGTGCCTGGAGTCTATCGACAGGGAAGTTACCCCTCCACTTT.

This clone occurred a few times. The rearrangement links TRBV18 to TRBJ1-2, with 9 positions matching TRBD1. Losses at the gene ends were 2 bases for V and 8 bases for J; bases not matched to a gene: 9. The CDR3 spans 15 residues. The germline gives CDR1 KGHSH, CDR2 LQKENI. CDR3 DNA sequence: TGTGCCAGCTCACCATCAGGGGACAGGGTCCGGGGCTACACCTTC. It yields the protein CASSPSGDRVRGYTF.

This chain joins TRBV23-1 and TRBJ2-5; TRBD2 aligns across 8 bases. TRBV23-1 is an open reading frame, and its role is uncertain. Germline trimming cut 6 bases from V and 2 bases from J; bases unmatched to any gene: 8. This CDR3 has 15 residues. CDR3 residues: CASSRGGTPQETQYF. The DNA for the CDR3 is TGCGCCAGCAGCCGGGGGGGGACACCTCAAGAGACCCAGTACTTC.

Only a few counts were recorded for this clone. This chain links TRBV5-4 with TRBJ1-1; D ambiguous. V shed 4 bases and J shed 3 bases, with 16 bases lying between them. Germline CDR1 and CDR2: SGHNT and YYREEE (reference sequence). The CDR3 has 15 amino acids. The CDR3: CASSPDGVMDTEAFF. As DNA, the CDR3 is TGTGCCAGCAGCCCGGACGGGGTAATGGACACTGAAGCTTTCTTT.

J is TRBJ2-7 and V is TRBV7-3; D perhaps matches TRBD1 (6 bases). Germline V lookup: CDR1 SGHTA, CDR2 FQGTGA. The CDR3 is 11 amino acids. The CDR3, as DNA: TGTGCCACCCATTTATGGACAGTCCATGAAGTC. Amino acid sequence: CATHLWTVHEV.

This clone has only a few counts. V usage is TRBV7-9 and J usage is TRBJ1-4; possibly TRBD1 for D (6 bases). This CDR3 is 16 amino acids long. V dropped 4 bases and J dropped 6 bases, with 18 bases sitting between them. The V gene's germline CDR1 is SEHNR and CDR2 FQNEAQ (reference sequence). The CDR3 here is CASSYSQGVVDEKLFF. The DNA of the CDR3 is TGTGCCAGCAGCTACTCACAGGGAGTAGTTGATGAAAAACTGTTTTTT. Full variable domain (rest looked up from reference TRBV7-9 and TRBJ1-4): DTGVSQNPRHKITKRGQNVTFRCDPISEHNRLYWYRQTLGQGPEFLTYFQNEAQLEKSRLLSDRFSAERPKGSFSTLEIQRTEQGDSAMYLCASSYSQGVVDEKLFFGSGTQLSVL.

This clone was picked up a small number of times. This sequence joins TRBV7-9 and TRBJ2-7; the match to TRBD2 covers 12 bases. Germline lookup yields CDR1 SEHNR and CDR2 FQNEAQ (reference sequence). After removal of 1 base from V and 5 bases from J, the junction contained 3 bases not matched to a gene. The CDR3 is 15 amino acids. The CDR3 spells CASSLGLAGDNEQYF. The CDR3 DNA follows: TGTGCCAGCAGCTTAGGACTAGCGGGGGATAACGAGCAGTACTTC.

The J gene is TRBJ1-2, the V gene TRBV30; 8 bases fit TRBD1. Germline CDR1 is GTSNPN and CDR2 is SVGIG (reference sequence). The CDR3 runs to 15 residues. After removal of 0 bases from V and 5 bases from J, the junction contained 8 bases not matched to a gene. The CDR3 is CAWSVLGTGPYGYTF. CDR3 DNA: TGTGCCTGGAGTGTACTTGGGACAGGCCCGTATGGCTACACCTTC.

This clone was observed a handful of times. V usage is TRBV27 and J usage is TRBJ1-4; 9 bases align to TRBD1. There are 15 residues in the CDR3. Germline-derived CDR1 and CDR2 are MNHEY and SMNVEV (reference sequence). V lost 5 bases and J lost 6; bases outside the gene matches: 7. The CDR3 nucleotides read TGTGCCAGCAGTCCGTGGACAGGGGCGGATGAAAAACTGTTTTTT. It codes for CASSPWTGADEKLFF.

This chain links TRBV6-4 with TRBJ2-3; 9 positions agree with TRBD2. V dropped 2 bases and J dropped 10; count of bases not matched to a gene: 10. The CDR3 is 15 amino acids. Germline CDR1 reads MRHNA; CDR2 reads SNTAGT. CDR3 nucleotides: TGTGCCAGCAGTGACCAGGCTAGCGGGGACAAGGCGCAGTATTTT. This sequence encodes CASSDQASGDKAQYF.

This clone appeared a few times. This chain connects TRBV5-1 to TRBJ2-1, with 9 bases that match TRBD1. The CDR3 covers 12 residues. CDR1 and CDR2 from the germline V gene are SGHRS and YFSETQ. Unmatched junction bases numbered 3, after V lost 5 bases and J lost 9 bases. The CDR3 region has the DNA TGCGCCAGCAGAGGGACAGGGATTGAGCAGTTCTTC. It is translated as CASRGTGIEQFF.

In its sample, this clone was seen a few times. This sample also contains other DNA sequences that code for the same CDR3. This chain connects TRBV5-4 to TRBJ2-7; D gene unclear. Germline CDR1 SGHNT, CDR2 YYREEE (reference sequence). Trimming stripped 3 bases from V and 4 bases from J, with 5 bases between. The CDR3 runs to 11 residues. CDR3 sequence (DNA): TGTGCCAGCAGCTCGGGTTACGAGCAGTACTTC. Protein sequence: CASSSGYEQYF.

This clone occurred a few times. This chain uses TRBV9 with TRBJ1-3; D not resolved. This CDR3 is 15 amino acids long. V was shortened by 3 bases and J by 0 bases, with 10 bases between the two germline ends. Germline V gene sequence: CDR1 SGDLS, CDR2 YYNGEE. In DNA form, the CDR3 reads TGTGCCAGCAGCGCCCTAGGGAGCTCTGGAAACACCATATATTTT. It encodes CASSALGSSGNTIYF.